Described below is a single T cell receptor (beta chain) sequence and its context. Some clones are missing from TCRdb's copy, which holds only in-frame ones; the method was immunoSEQ multiplex PCR. The sample holds 200,000 or so clones, 88% seen once. This entry belongs to a study of blood T cell repertoires in COVID-19. Study-level background: In each case, the material was cDNA or gDNA derived from T cells, B-cell-depleted T cells, or PBMCs.

Germline V CDR1 and CDR2: MDHEN, SYDVKM. Losses at the gene ends were 6 bases for V and 9 bases for J; bases not matched to a gene: 13. This CDR3 is built from 15 residues. The V call is TRBV28, the J call TRBJ2-2; TRBD1 agrees at 7 bases. The sequenced sample consisted of PBMCs or T cells enriched from blood (not recorded which). The TCR sequence derives from a woman aged 25 to 45 who had been exposed to COVID-19. The CDR3 nucleotides read TGTGCCAGCAGGGACAGACAGGGTCCAATTCGGGAGCTGTTTTTT. Protein: CASRDRQGPIRELFF.